This T cell receptor beta chain was sequenced in a study of control samples from healthy donors and cancer patients. The germline V gene has CDR1 WNHNN and CDR2 SYGVQD (reference sequence). The CDR3 contains 14 residues. V lost 5 bases, J lost 8 bases, and 9 bases stayed unmatched. Only in-frame clones appear in the TCRdb table, and some are missing; sequencing was by immunoSEQ multiplex PCR. Here the sample spans under 65,000 clones, roughly nine tenths being singletons. The chain joins TRBV10-1 to TRBJ2-1, with 7 bases lining up with TRBD2. This clonotype was obtained from a woman between 50 and 59 years old with colorectal cancer. Sequencing was carried out using PBMCs. The CDR3 sequence: CASSNGGLDHEQFF. In DNA form, the CDR3 reads TGCGCCAGCAGTAACGGGGGGTTGGACCATGAGCAGTTCTTC.